This entry lists 18 T cell receptor beta chains sequenced from one sample in a study of cytomegalovirus exposure and HLA in healthy donors. PCR primers comprised 60 Vbeta and 13 Jbeta primers. The assay was immunoSEQ multiplex PCR, and TCRdb's table has in-frame clones only and misses some. The table includes over 150,000 clones, over 65% detected once. The sequencing sample was made of PBMCs. The receptors originated from a woman aged 40 to 49 in good health and CMV-seropositive.

The chain employs TRBV7-6 and TRBJ2-1; 11 bases match TRBD2. The V gene end was trimmed by 7 bases and the J gene end by 4 bases; junction bases not matched to a gene: 6. From germline, CDR1 is SGHVS and CDR2 FNYEAQ. This CDR3 comprises 15 residues. The CDR3 nucleotides read TGTGCCAGCACGGAATCTAGCGGGGGGTACAATGAGCAGTTCTTC. Translated, it gives CASTESSGGYNEQFF.

The chain uses TRBV29-1 and TRBJ1-1; the D gene is possibly TRBD1 (6 bases). With 6 bases removed from V and 6 bases from J, the gap between germline ends came to 17 bases. Germline values: CDR1 SQVTM, CDR2 ANQGSEA. The CDR3 is made up of 13 amino acids. CDR3 DNA sequence: TGCAGCGTAACAAACCGGGACACGGCTGAAGCTTTCTTT. As protein: CSVTNRDTAEAFF.

This chain connects TRBV9 to TRBJ1-6; D remains ambiguous. The CDR3 spans 13 residues. V was pared by 4 bases and J by 9 bases, with 11 bases between. The germline V gene has CDR1 SGDLS and CDR2 YYNGEE. DNA for the CDR3: TGTGCCAGCAGCACCCAGGAGGGTTCACCCCTCCACTTT. Translating gives CASSTQEGSPLHF.

This sequence joins TRBV6-1 and TRBJ1-6, with TRBD1 matching over 12 bases. The V and J ends lost 3 bases and 9 bases, in that order; junction bases with no gene match: 0. CDR3 size: 14 residues. The germline V gene has CDR1 MNHNS and CDR2 SASEGT. The CDR3 is CASSEGQGASPLHF. The DNA for the CDR3 is TGTGCCAGCAGTGAGGGACAGGGGGCTTCACCCCTCCACTTT.

V and J are TRBV5-1 and TRBJ1-3; D remains unclear. This CDR3 has 15 residues. V was shortened by 0 bases and J by 2 bases, with 9 bases between the two germline ends. Germline V lookup: CDR1 SGHRS, CDR2 YFSETQ. This CDR3 is CASSLVGFPGNTIYF. As DNA, the CDR3 is TGCGCCAGCAGCTTGGTGGGCTTCCCTGGAAACACCATATATTTT.

This clone was observed a few times. The chain uses TRBV7-9 and TRBJ2-7; 9 nucleotides agree with TRBD2. CDR3 size: 16 residues. Trimming took 5 bases from V and 1 from J; bases not matched to a gene: 9. Germline loops: CDR1 SEHNR, CDR2 FQNEAQ (reference sequence). As DNA, the CDR3 is TGTGCCAGCAGCCGAGCGCTAGCGGGGATTTCCTACGAGCAGTACTTC. This sequence encodes CASSRALAGISYEQYF.

The V call is TRBV19, the J call TRBJ1-1; 11 bases line up with TRBD1. After removal of 7 bases from V and 3 bases from J, the junction contained 10 bases not matched to a gene. The CDR3 spans 16 residues. CDR1 LNHDA and CDR2 SQIVND come from the germline V gene (reference sequence). The CDR3 region has the DNA TGTGCCAGTAACCTGGACAGGGGGCGCGCGGACACTGAAGCTTTCTTT. Translating it yields CASNLDRGRADTEAFF.

This chain links TRBV6-6 with TRBJ2-3; tentatively, D is TRBD2 (5 bases). Looked up from germline, CDR1 is MNHNY and CDR2 is SVGAGI (reference sequence). The CDR3 is 13 amino acids. V lost 6 bases and J 5 bases, leaving 12 bases between the germline ends. The CDR3 bases are TGTGCCAGCAGAAGAGGGCCGGGAGATACGCAGTATTTT. Amino acid sequence: CASRRGPGDTQYF.

The chain couples TRBV6-5 to TRBJ1-5; D perhaps matches TRBD1 (5 bases). CDR3 length: 13 amino acids. Trimming took 5 bases from V and 7 from J, leaving 12 bases between them. CDR1 is MNHEY and CDR2 is SVGAGI in the germline V gene. The CDR3: CASSKGQGQPQHF. The DNA for the CDR3 is TGTGCCAGCAGTAAAGGGCAGGGACAGCCCCAGCATTTT.

The DNA for the CDR3 is TGTGCCAGCAGCGAACCAACTAGCGGGATAAGCACAGATACGCAGTATTTT. It encodes CASSEPTSGISTDTQYF. The V gene is TRBV13, the J gene TRBJ2-3; 10 bases are a match to TRBD2. This CDR3 spans 17 amino acids. V dropped 5 bases and J dropped 0; count of bases not matched to a gene: 8. In germline, CDR1 is PRHDT, CDR2 FYEKMQ (reference sequence). The full variable domain, in which reference TRBV13 and TRBJ2-3 provide the parts outside the CDR3, is AAGVIQSPRHLIKEKRETATLKCYPIPRHDTVYWYQQGPGQDPQFLISFYEKMQSDKGSIPDRFSAQQFSDYHSELNMSSLELGDSALYFCASSEPTSGISTDTQYFGPGTRLTVL.

This rearrangement joins TRBV28 to TRBJ2-1; 9 bases are a match to TRBD2. Per the germline V gene, CDR1 is MDHEN and CDR2 is SYDVKM. The CDR3 contains 16 residues. The junction had 7 bases not matched to a gene; V was cut back by 6 bases and J by 1 base. The CDR3 protein is CASSDRLAGSYNEQFF. The DNA of the CDR3 is TGTGCCAGCAGCGACCGTCTAGCGGGGTCCTACAATGAGCAGTTCTTC.

The rearrangement uses TRBV19 and TRBJ1-5, with a weak D call TRBD1 (6 bases). The CDR3 length is 15 residues. V lost 7 bases and J 2 bases, leaving 15 bases between the germline ends. The germline V gene has CDR1 LNHDA and CDR2 SQIVND (reference sequence). In DNA, the CDR3 is TGTGCCAGTACCGCCACAGGGAAGGGCAATCAGCCCCAGCATTTT. Translating it yields CASTATGKGNQPQHF.

This sequence joins TRBV6-5 and TRBJ2-2, with D maybe TRBD2 (5 bases). The CDR3 runs to 14 residues. The germline CDR1 and CDR2 sequences are MNHEY and SVGAGI. Trimming removed 6 bases from V and 0 bases from J, with 8 bases in between. CDR3 bases: TGTGCCAGCAGCAAGGACTCGAACACCGGGGAGCTGTTTTTT. Amino acid sequence: CASSKDSNTGELFF.

The genes are TRBV4-2 and TRBJ2-7; 11 nucleotides match TRBD2. This CDR3 comprises 19 residues. Trimming removed 2 bases from V and 5 bases from J; junction bases left unmatched: 17. Germline V gene sequence: CDR1 LGHNA, CDR2 YNFKEQ. Written as DNA, the CDR3 is TGTGCCAGCAGCCAAATCGAACTAGCGGGAGAAGGGGTACCTGACGAGCAGTACTTC. This sequence encodes CASSQIELAGEGVPDEQYF.

The sample holds one count of this clone. The V gene is TRBV19, the J gene TRBJ1-5, with 8 bases lining up with TRBD1. Germline values: CDR1 LNHDA, CDR2 SQIVND (reference sequence). CDR3 length equals 14 residues. J gave up 4 bases and V 5 bases, and 4 bases lay outside the gene matches. CDR3 DNA sequence: TGTGCCAGTAGTTCAGGGGGCTCTAATCAGCCCCAGCATTTT. This translates into CASSSGGSNQPQHF.

J is TRBJ2-4 and V is TRBV18, with TRBD1 identical over 7 bases. Per the germline V gene, CDR1 is KGHSH and CDR2 is LQKENI. Trimming at V came to 4 bases and at J to 3 bases, leaving 6 bases not matched to a gene. This CDR3 is 15 amino acids long. The CDR3 spells CASSRQGFGKNIQYF. Here the CDR3 DNA reads TGTGCCAGCTCACGACAGGGTTTTGGCAAAAACATTCAGTACTTC.

This chain links TRBV4-3 with TRBJ1-4; D uncertain. The CDR3 totals 15 residues. V gave up 2 bases and J gave up 0 bases, with 7 bases separating them. Germline CDR1 is LGHNA and CDR2 is YSLEER. DNA for the CDR3: TGCGCCAGCAGCCAATCGGTCGCAACTAATGAAAAACTGTTTTTT. Its translation: CASSQSVATNEKLFF.

The V gene is TRBV18, the J gene TRBJ1-3, with D hard to call. V lost 2 bases and J lost 0, with 11 bases in between. Germline V gives CDR1 KGHSH, CDR2 LQKENI. CDR3 length: 16 residues. The CDR3, as DNA: TGTGCCAGCTCACCAAATTACAAGAACTCTGGAAACACCATATATTTT. This encodes CASSPNYKNSGNTIYF. Variable domain in full (rest from reference TRBV18 and TRBJ1-3): NAGVMQNPRHLVRRRGQEARLRCSPMKGHSHVYWYRQLPEEGLKFMVYLQKENIIDESGMPKERFSAEFPKEGPSILRIQQVVRGDSAAYFCASSPNYKNSGNTIYFGEGSWLTVV.